This T cell receptor beta chain was sequenced for a study of CD8+CD57+ T cells in acquired aplastic anemia. Findings of the study overall: Patients did not significantly differ from controls in CD8+ Simpson's diversity.

Between the trimmed V and J ends, which lost 5 bases and 6 bases, there was a span of 14 bases. Per the germline V gene, CDR1 is SGHVS and CDR2 is FNYEAQ. This CDR3 spans 15 amino acids. The template for TCR beta VDJ and CDR3 sequence profiling was genomic DNA. One entry per CDR3 protein results from TCRdb running MiXCR on the reads. The sample holds some 170,000 distinct CDR3 sequences, 70% to 75% seen once. About this clonotype itself: The antigen is unknown.

By flow cytometry, patients selected for sequencing had shown an expansion of CD8+CD57+ cells. The chain uses TRBV7-6 and TRBJ1-6; a weak D match, TRBD1 (6 bases). This receptor was obtained from a human donor with aplastic anemia. Sequencing was performed on sorted CD4+, CD8+, or CD8+CD57+ T cells (not recorded which) from PBMCs. CDR3 residues: CASSAQGMSNSPLHF. In DNA form, the CDR3 reads TGTGCCAGCAGCGCGCAGGGGATGAGTAATTCACCCCTCCACTTT.